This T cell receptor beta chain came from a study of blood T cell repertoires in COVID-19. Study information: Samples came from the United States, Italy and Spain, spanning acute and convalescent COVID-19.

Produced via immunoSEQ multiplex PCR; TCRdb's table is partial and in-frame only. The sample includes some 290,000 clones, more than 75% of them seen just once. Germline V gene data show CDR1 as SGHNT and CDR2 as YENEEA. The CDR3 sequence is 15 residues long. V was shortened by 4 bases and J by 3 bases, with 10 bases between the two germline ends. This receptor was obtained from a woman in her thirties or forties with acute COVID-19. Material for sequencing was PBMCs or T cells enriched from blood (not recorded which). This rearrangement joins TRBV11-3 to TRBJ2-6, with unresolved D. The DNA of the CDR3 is TGTGCCAGCAGCTCAACGGGTAGTGGGGCCAACGTCCTGACTTTC. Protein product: CASSSTGSGANVLTF.